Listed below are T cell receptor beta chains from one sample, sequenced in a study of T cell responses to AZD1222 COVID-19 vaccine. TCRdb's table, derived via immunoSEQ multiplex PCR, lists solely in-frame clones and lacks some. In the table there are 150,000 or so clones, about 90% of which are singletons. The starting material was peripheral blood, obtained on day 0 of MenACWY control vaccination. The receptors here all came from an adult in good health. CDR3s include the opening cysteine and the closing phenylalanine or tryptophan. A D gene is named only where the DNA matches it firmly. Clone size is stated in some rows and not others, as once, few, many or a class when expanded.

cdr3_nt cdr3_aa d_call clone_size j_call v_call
TGCAGTGCTAGAGAGAACACTGAAGCTTTCTTT CSARENTEAFF - few TRBJ1-1 TRBV20-1
TGTGCCAGCAGCACCTCGGGGGCGGGTGGCTACACCTTC CASSTSGAGGYTF - - TRBJ1-2 TRBV3-1/TRBV3-2
TGTGCCAGCGGTATCCTCGAGCAGTACTTC CASGILEQYF - - TRBJ2-7 TRBV7-6
TGTGCCACCAGCAGGGGGGGCACTAGCGGGGTCTACGAGCAGTACTTC CATSRGGTSGVYEQYF TRBD2 - TRBJ2-7 TRBV15
TGTGCCAGCAGCACAGGGGTTCGGGATGAAAAACTGTTTTTT CASSTGVRDEKLFF TRBD1 - TRBJ1-4 TRBV9
TGTGCCAGCAGTTACTCGAAAGTAGGTTACGAGCAGTACTTC CASSYSKVGYEQYF - - TRBJ2-7 TRBV6-5
TGTGCCAGCAGCTTAGATGGTCAGCCACTCACAGATACGCAGTATTTT CASSLDGQPLTDTQYF - - TRBJ2-3 TRBV11-1
TGCGCCAGCAGCCAATCGGTGTTTGGGGCTGGCTACACCTTC CASSQSVFGAGYTF - - TRBJ1-2 TRBV4-1
TGTGCCAGCAGTTACGGCCGCATGGAGACCCAGTACTTC CASSYGRMETQYF - - TRBJ2-5 TRBV6-2/TRBV6-3
TGTGCCAGCAGCCGGGGACTAGCGAACTACAATGAGCAGTTCTTC CASSRGLANYNEQFF TRBD2 once TRBJ2-1 TRBV7-3
TGTGCCAGCAGCTTCTCCGGGAGGGAAAAACTGTTTTTT CASSFSGREKLFF - - TRBJ1-4 TRBV5-8
TGTGCCAGCAGTCCCATCCCCCAAGAGACCCAGTACTTC CASSPIPQETQYF - - TRBJ2-5 TRBV6-5
TGTGCCAGCAGCCTGTCACCGCCACAGGGGGGCTATAGCAATCAGCCCCAGCATTTT CASSLSPPQGGYSNQPQHF TRBD1 - TRBJ1-5 TRBV6-2/TRBV6-3
TGCGCCAGCAGCCAAACGACAGGGGATCTTGCTGAAGCTTTCTTT CASSQTTGDLAEAFF TRBD1 - TRBJ1-1 TRBV4-1
TGTGCCAGCAGGAGGGGGTACAATGAGCAGTTCTTC CASRRGYNEQFF - - TRBJ2-1 TRBV6-5
TGTGCCAGCACCGAGGGTTCAGGGTTCAATGAGCAGTTCTTC CASTEGSGFNEQFF - - TRBJ2-1 TRBV2
TGTGCCAGCGAAGGGAATGACACAGATACGCAGTATTTT CASEGNDTDTQYF - - TRBJ2-3 TRBV28
TGTGCCAGCAGCAGGGCGGGGTGGAGGGTGTCCGAGCAGTACTTC CASSRAGWRVSEQYF - - TRBJ2-7 TRBV5-5
TGTGCCAGCAGTTCCTTAGGGGAAGCTTTCTTT CASSSLGEAFF - - TRBJ1-1 TRBV6-5
TGTGCCAGCAGCGAACAAACTGGGTATAATGAAAAACTGTTTTTT CASSEQTGYNEKLFF - - TRBJ1-4 TRBV9
TGCAGTGCTAGTAAGACCCACACTGAAGCTTTCTTT CSASKTHTEAFF - once TRBJ1-1 TRBV20-1
TGTGCCAGCAGCCCAGCGGGGACCCAAGAGACCCAGTACTTC CASSPAGTQETQYF TRBD2 - TRBJ2-5 TRBV5-4
TGTGCCAGCAGCTTTAGAACCGGGACAGGGTTCACTGAAGCTTTCTTT CASSFRTGTGFTEAFF TRBD1 - TRBJ1-1 TRBV2
TGTGCCAGCAGTCCCGGGACGGTGAACACTGAAGCTTTCTTT CASSPGTVNTEAFF - - TRBJ1-1 TRBV2
TGCAGCGCGGACAGCCCTAACTATGGCTACACCTTC CSADSPNYGYTF - - TRBJ1-2 TRBV29-1
TGTGCCTGCCGGACAGGGGGAATGAACACTGAAGCTTTCTTT CACRTGGMNTEAFF TRBD1 - TRBJ1-1 TRBV30
TGTGCCAGCAGTTTTGATGCGGACAGCCTTAATGAAAAACTGTTTTTT CASSFDADSLNEKLFF - - TRBJ1-4 TRBV28
TGTGCCAGCACCCCAACAGGGGGCTTGGGCTACACCTTC CASTPTGGLGYTF TRBD1 - TRBJ1-2 TRBV9
TGTGCCAGCAGTGCCGTCGGTAGTGGGCTGGGGCCCCTCCACTTT CASSAVGSGLGPLHF - once TRBJ1-6 TRBV9
TGTGCCAGCAGTTTAGGGACGGATCCTCTTCGTCCCTACGAGCAGTACTTC CASSLGTDPLRPYEQYF - - TRBJ2-7 TRBV27
TGTGCCAGCAGTTCAAATCCGGGACAGGGGAACACCGGGGAGCTGTTTTTT CASSSNPGQGNTGELFF TRBD1 - TRBJ2-2 TRBV27
TGTGCCAGCAGCCGCAGGGGGGTCACAGATACGCAGTATTTT CASSRRGVTDTQYF - - TRBJ2-3 TRBV7-3
TGTGCCAGCAGCCAAGGGGCGGGGTTACACACCGGGGAGCTGTTTTTT CASSQGAGLHTGELFF - - TRBJ2-2 TRBV3-1/TRBV3-2
TGTGCCAGCAGTTACTATCAGGGGGCGGCCAGAAACATTCAGTACTTC CASSYYQGAARNIQYF TRBD1 - TRBJ2-4 TRBV6-5
TGTGCCAGCAGCCCCTTAGCAGCGATCACTGAAGCTTTCTTT CASSPLAAITEAFF - once TRBJ1-1 TRBV2
TGTGCCAGTAGTCCTGACAGCGACGCCATGAACACTGAAGCTTTCTTT CASSPDSDAMNTEAFF - - TRBJ1-1 TRBV19
TGCAGTGCTAGTATGGCAGCCAACTCCTATAATTCACCCCTCCACTTT CSASMAANSYNSPLHF - - TRBJ1-6 TRBV20-1
TGTGCCAGCCGCATCTTTGTCGGGGCAGGGAGGGTTTCACCCCTCCACTTT CASRIFVGAGRVSPLHF - - TRBJ1-6 TRBV28
TGTGCCAGCAGCCAAGGCCGACACGAGCAGTACTTC CASSQGRHEQYF - - TRBJ2-7 TRBV3-1/TRBV3-2
TGTGCCAGCAGTTATGACGGTTCCCATGGCTACACCTTC CASSYDGSHGYTF - - TRBJ1-2 TRBV6-2/TRBV6-3
TGTGCCAGCAGCGGACCTCCTGTCGGCTATGGCTACACCTTC CASSGPPVGYGYTF - - TRBJ1-2 TRBV6-6
TGTGCCAGCAGTACCGGGACCTCAGCGGGTGAGCAGTTCTTC CASSTGTSAGEQFF - once TRBJ2-1 TRBV6-5
TGTGCCGGTGGAGGGAACGACGAGCAGTACTTC CAGGGNDEQYF - - TRBJ2-7 TRBV30
TGCACCAGCAGCCAAGATAGGCTAGCGGGAGATAGCACAGATACGCAGTATTTT CTSSQDRLAGDSTDTQYF - once TRBJ2-3 TRBV1
TGTGCCAGCAGTTACACCTCAGGCGAGCAGTACTTC CASSYTSGEQYF - - TRBJ2-7 TRBV6-2/TRBV6-3
TGTGCCAGCTCAGCACGAGACCGGGACAGGGCTGAAGCTTTCTTT CASSARDRDRAEAFF TRBD1 - TRBJ1-1 TRBV18
TGTGCCACCAGTGATCCAGGGGGCAGCGGCACAGATACGCAGTATTTT CATSDPGGSGTDTQYF TRBD1 - TRBJ2-3 TRBV24-1
TGTGCCACCAGCTTGGCCTACGGAGGGTTTAGCACTGAAGCTTTCTTT CATSLAYGGFSTEAFF - - TRBJ1-1 TRBV15
TGTGCCAGCAGGGAGGACAGGGGGAGCAATCAGCCCCAGCATTTT CASREDRGSNQPQHF TRBD1 - TRBJ1-5 TRBV6-5
TGTGCCTGGAGTCAGCGGGGGAGGGGAAATTCACCCCTCCACTTT CAWSQRGRGNSPLHF - - TRBJ1-6 TRBV30
TGTGCCAGTAGTACGTCTTACCGAGGGGGCTATGGCTACACCTTC CASSTSYRGGYGYTF - - TRBJ1-2 TRBV19
TGTGCCAGCAGCTTCCAGGGGGCAGGGGCTTTCTTT CASSFQGAGAFF TRBD1 - TRBJ1-1 TRBV7-9
TGTGCCAGCAGCCCGGGACAGGGGCTATTCAACACCATATATTTT CASSPGQGLFNTIYF TRBD1 - TRBJ1-3 TRBV13
TGTGCCAGCAGCTTAGGTGGCCGCGTGTTGGAGCAGTACTTC CASSLGGRVLEQYF - - TRBJ2-7 TRBV7-9
TGTGCCAGCAGTGAAAGCAACCATGAGCAGTTCTTC CASSESNHEQFF - - TRBJ2-1 TRBV6-1
TGTGCCAGCTCACCCCCTCTCCTGAACACTGAAGCTTTCTTT CASSPPLLNTEAFF - - TRBJ1-1 TRBV18
TGTGCCAGCAGTCGCCCAGGACAGCCCCAGCATTTT CASSRPGQPQHF - - TRBJ1-5 TRBV27
TGTGCCAGCAGTTACTCTCGAGCGGAGGATACGCAGTATTTT CASSYSRAEDTQYF - - TRBJ2-3 TRBV6-5
TGTGCCAGCTCACCTCCGGGACAGGGGGATTCATCCTACGAGCAGTACTTC CASSPPGQGDSSYEQYF TRBD1 - TRBJ2-7 TRBV18
TGCAGCGTCGGGGTTCCGGGGGGCACAGATACGCAGTATTTT CSVGVPGGTDTQYF - - TRBJ2-3 TRBV29-1